This T cell receptor (beta chain) derives from a study of control samples from healthy donors and cancer patients. The protocol was immunoSEQ multiplex PCR, while the TCRdb copy is restricted to in-frame clones and leaves out a portion. This sample yields 130,000 to 150,000 clones, of which 75% to 90% are seen a single time; 4.9% belongs to the top ten. Trimming shortened V by 3 bases and J by 2 bases, and 17 bases separated the two germline ends. This CDR3 region has 16 residues. Germline CDR1 KGHSH, CDR2 LQKENI. The clonotype originates from a man aged 30 to 39 in good health. The gene calls are TRBV18 and TRBJ2-7; D might be TRBD1 (6 bases). Sequenced: blood. The CDR3 region is CASSPFSWTETYEQYF. CDR3 nucleotides: TGTGCCAGCTCACCGTTTAGCTGGACAGAGACCTACGAGCAGTACTTC.